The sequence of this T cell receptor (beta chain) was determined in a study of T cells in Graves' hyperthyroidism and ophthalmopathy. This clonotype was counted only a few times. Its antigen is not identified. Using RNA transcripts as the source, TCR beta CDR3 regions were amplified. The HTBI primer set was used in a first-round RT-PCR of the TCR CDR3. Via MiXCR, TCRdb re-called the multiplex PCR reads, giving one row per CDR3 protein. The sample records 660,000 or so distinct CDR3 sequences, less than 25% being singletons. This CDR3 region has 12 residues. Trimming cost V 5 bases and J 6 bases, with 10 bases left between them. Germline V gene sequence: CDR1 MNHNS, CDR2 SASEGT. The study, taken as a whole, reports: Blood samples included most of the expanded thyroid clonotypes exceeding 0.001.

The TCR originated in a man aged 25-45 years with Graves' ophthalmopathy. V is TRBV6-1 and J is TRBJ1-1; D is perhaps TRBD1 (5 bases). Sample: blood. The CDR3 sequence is CASSWGTSEAFF. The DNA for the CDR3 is TGTGCCAGCAGTTGGGGGACGTCTGAAGCTTTCTTT.